One and the same sample provided the 3 T cell receptor beta chains below, sequenced in a study of T cells in Graves' hyperthyroidism and ophthalmopathy. TCR beta CDR3 region amplification was performed from RNA transcripts. The TCR CDR3 was amplified in a first-round RT-PCR using the HTBI primer set. TCRdb used MiXCR to reprocess the multiplex PCR reads, holding one entry per CDR3 protein. The sample yields 490,000 or so distinct CDR3 sequences, 20% to 25% seen once. Sample: blood. Receptors were obtained from a woman in her seventies with Graves' ophthalmopathy.

This sequence joins TRBV12-3 or TRBV12-4 and TRBJ1-1, with TRBD1 as a possible D gene (5 bases). V was shortened by 6 bases and J by 7 bases, with 15 bases between the two germline ends. This CDR3 region has 13 residues. Written as DNA, the CDR3 is TGTGCCAGCAGATTCCGGGGCCGGGGTGAAGCTTTCTTT. It specifies CASRFRGRGEAFF.

This sequence joins TRBV30 and TRBJ2-2; D is undetermined. Trimming stripped 0 bases from V and 5 bases from J, with 10 bases between. The CDR3 runs to 14 residues. Per the germline V gene, CDR1 is GTSNPN and CDR2 is SVGIG (reference sequence). CDR3 sequence (DNA): TGTGCCTGGAGTGTTGTAGGGTGGACCGGGGAGCTGTTTTTT. Translating it yields CAWSVVGWTGELFF.

This chain connects TRBV5-6 to TRBJ2-2, with 7 nucleotides matching TRBD2. J lost 5 bases, V lost 4 bases, and 5 bases had no gene match. There are 14 residues in the CDR3. Germline CDR1 is SGHDT and CDR2 is YYEEEE. CDR3 bases: TGTGCCAGCAGCAGTTTGGGGGGGACCGGGGAGCTGTTTTTT. Translating it yields CASSSLGGTGELFF.